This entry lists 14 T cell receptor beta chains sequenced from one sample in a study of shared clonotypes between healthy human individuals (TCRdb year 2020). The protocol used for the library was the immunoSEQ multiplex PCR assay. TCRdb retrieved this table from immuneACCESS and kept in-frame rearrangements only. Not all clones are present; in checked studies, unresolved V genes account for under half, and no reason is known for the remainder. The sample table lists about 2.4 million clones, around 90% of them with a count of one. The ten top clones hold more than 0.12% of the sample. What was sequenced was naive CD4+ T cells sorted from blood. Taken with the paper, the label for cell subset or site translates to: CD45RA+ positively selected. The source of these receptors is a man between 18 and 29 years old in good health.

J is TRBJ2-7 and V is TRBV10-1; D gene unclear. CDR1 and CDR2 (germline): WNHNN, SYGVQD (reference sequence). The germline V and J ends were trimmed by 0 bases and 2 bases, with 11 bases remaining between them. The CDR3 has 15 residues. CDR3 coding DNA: TGCGCCAGCAGTGAGTCCGGAAAGGCGACCTACGAGCAGTACTTC. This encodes CASSESGKATYEQYF.

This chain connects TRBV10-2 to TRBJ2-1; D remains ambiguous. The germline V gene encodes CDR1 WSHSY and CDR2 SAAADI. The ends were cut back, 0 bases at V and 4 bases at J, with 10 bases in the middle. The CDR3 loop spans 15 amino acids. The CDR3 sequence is CASSESGQRYNEQFF. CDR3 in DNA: TGCGCCAGCAGTGAGTCTGGGCAGAGGTACAATGAGCAGTTCTTC.

The CDR3 DNA follows: TGTGCCAGCAGTTACTCAATAGCGCACGAGCAGTACTTC. As protein: CASSYSIAHEQYF. This chain joins TRBV6-5 and TRBJ2-7; possibly TRBD2 for D (5 bases). CDR1 MNHEY and CDR2 SVGAGI come from the germline V gene. The CDR3 runs 13 residues. Trimming took 0 bases from V and 5 from J, leaving 8 bases between them.

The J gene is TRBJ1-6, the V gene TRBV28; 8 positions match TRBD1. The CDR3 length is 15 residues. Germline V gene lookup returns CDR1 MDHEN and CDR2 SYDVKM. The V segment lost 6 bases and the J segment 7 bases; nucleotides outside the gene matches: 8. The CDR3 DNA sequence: TGTGCCAGCAGCCAACAGGGGGAATTCAATTCACCCCTCCACTTT. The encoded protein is CASSQQGEFNSPLHF. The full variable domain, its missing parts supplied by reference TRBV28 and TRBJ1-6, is DVKVTQSSRYLVKRTGEKVFLECVQDMDHENMFWYRQDPGLGLRLIYFSYDVKMKEKGDIPEGYSVSREKKERFSLILESASTNQTSMYLCASSQQGEFNSPLHFGNGTRLTVT.

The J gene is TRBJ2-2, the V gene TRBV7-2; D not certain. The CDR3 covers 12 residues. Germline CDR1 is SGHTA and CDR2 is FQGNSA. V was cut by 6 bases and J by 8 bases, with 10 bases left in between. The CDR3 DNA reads TGTGCCAGCAGAGGTTCGATGGGGGAGCTGTTTTTT. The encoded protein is CASRGSMGELFF.

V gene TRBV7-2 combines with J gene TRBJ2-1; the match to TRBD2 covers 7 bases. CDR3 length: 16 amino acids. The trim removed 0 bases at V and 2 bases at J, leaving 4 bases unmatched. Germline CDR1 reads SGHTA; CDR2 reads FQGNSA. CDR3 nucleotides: TGTGCCAGCAGCTTAGCGCTGGCGGGGGCCTACAATGAGCAGTTCTTC. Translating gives CASSLALAGAYNEQFF.

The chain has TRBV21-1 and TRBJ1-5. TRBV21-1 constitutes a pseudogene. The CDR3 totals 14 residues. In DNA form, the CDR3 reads TGTGCCAACTATACGAGGGTAAGCAATCAGCCCCAGCATTTT. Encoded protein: CANYTRVSNQPQHF.

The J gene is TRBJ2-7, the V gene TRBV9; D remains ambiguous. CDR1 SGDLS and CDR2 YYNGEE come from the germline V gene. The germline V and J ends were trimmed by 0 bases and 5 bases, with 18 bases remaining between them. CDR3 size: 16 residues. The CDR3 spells CASSVAADPIRDEQYF. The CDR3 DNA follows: TGTGCCAGCAGCGTAGCCGCCGACCCAATTCGCGACGAGCAGTACTTC.

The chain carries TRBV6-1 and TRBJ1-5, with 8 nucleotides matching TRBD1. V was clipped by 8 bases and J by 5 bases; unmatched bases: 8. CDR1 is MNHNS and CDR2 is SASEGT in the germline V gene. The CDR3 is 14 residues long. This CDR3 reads CASGRQGRDQPQHF. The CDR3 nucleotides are TGTGCCAGCGGTAGACAGGGGAGAGATCAGCCCCAGCATTTT.

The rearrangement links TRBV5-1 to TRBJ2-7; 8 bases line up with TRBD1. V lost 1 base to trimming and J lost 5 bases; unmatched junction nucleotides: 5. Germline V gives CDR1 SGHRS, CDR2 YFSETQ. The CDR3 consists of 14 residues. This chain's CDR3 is CASSLIPGGHEQYF. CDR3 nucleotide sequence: TGCGCCAGCAGCTTGATCCCAGGGGGCCACGAGCAGTACTTC.

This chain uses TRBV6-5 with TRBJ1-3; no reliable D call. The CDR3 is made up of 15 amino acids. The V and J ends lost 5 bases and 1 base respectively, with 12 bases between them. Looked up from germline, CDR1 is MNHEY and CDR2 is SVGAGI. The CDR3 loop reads CASSPSGPSGNTIYF. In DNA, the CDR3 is TGTGCCAGCAGTCCCTCAGGCCCTTCTGGAAACACCATATATTTT.

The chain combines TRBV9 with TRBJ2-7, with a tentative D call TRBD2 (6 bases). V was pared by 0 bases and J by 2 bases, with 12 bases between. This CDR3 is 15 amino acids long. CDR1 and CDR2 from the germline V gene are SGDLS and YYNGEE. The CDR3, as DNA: TGTGCCAGCAGCGTAGCCCCGGGGGAAACCTACGAGCAGTACTTC. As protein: CASSVAPGETYEQYF.

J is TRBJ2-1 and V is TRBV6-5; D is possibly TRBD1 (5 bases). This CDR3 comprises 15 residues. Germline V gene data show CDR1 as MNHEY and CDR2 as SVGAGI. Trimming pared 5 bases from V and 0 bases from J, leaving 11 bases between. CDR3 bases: TGTGCCAGCAGTGTCCGACAGAGCTCCTACAATGAGCAGTTCTTC. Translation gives CASSVRQSSYNEQFF.

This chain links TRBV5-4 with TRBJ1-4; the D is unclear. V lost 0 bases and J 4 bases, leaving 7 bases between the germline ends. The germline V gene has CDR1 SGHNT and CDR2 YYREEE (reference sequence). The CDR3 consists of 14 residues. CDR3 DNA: TGTGCCAGCAGCTTGGATACGGTTAATGAAAAACTGTTTTTT. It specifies CASSLDTVNEKLFF.